This T cell receptor beta chain was profiled in a study of T-cell reconstitution after alpha-beta-depleted transplantation in children (dated by TCRdb to about 2016). General notes on the study: Using TCR repertoire profiling, the study followed T-cell immune reconstitution in a quantitative way in children after TCRalphabeta/CD19-depleted allogeneic hematopoietic cell transplantation. Findings and caveats that apply to the study as a whole: About two months after transplant, the apparently early recovery of alphabetaT-cell counts reportedly depended on just several hundred clones that had expanded rapidly and came from non-depleted graft cells. In some patients, the high TCRbeta diversity seen at day 60 was put down to recipient T cells and intrathymic progenitors that had survived conditioning. Hyperexpanded clone frequencies declined over subsequent months; after one year, T-cell counts and TCRbeta diversity were mostly attributed to newly produced T cells.

Libraries were made using PCR. Reads for this sample came from an Illumina HiSeq 2500. TCR libraries were prepared with molecular barcoding, using unique molecular identifiers to normalize TCRbeta repertoire quantification. The raw public reads went through TCRdb reprocessing: fastp at Q25, MiXCR clone calling, in-frame beta chains kept. One record per CDR3 amino acid sequence lists the most common genes and DNA. Here the sample has roughly 350,000 distinct CDR3 sequences; 15% to 20% occur a single time. The ten top clones hold around two fifths of the sample. Including the terminal cysteine and phenylalanine, the CDR3 comprises 16 residues. The kept DNA is CDR3 alone, 48 bases in frame from the first base. The germline V and J ends show losses of 1 base and 1 base respectively, and no gene match explains 4 bases of the junction. The germline V gene (reference sequence) provides CDR1 DFQATT and CDR2 SNEGSKA.

Explained via the paper, the treatment or condition label denotes: allogeneic hematopoietic cell transplantation with graft depleted of TCRalphabeta T cells and CD19 B cells. The children who served as transplant recipients had been given grafts of TCRalphabeta/CD19-depleted allogeneic hematopoietic cells. A remark on this clonotype: This receptor's antigen is unknown. No base quality information exists; no much larger clone differs at one position.

The receptor was derived from a male patient aged 2-15 years who had a stem cell transplant for acute lymphoblastic leukemia, so the T cells may come from the graft donor. The chain links TRBV20-1 with TRBJ2-5; 12 junctional bases match TRBD2. The sample was PBMCs, mostly from graft donor cells, taken 360 days after TCRalphabeta/CD19-depleted stem cell transplant. CDR3 region: CSARATSGRPQETQYF. The DNA is TGCAGTGCTAGAGCCACTAGCGGGAGGCCCCAAGAGACCCAGTACTTC.